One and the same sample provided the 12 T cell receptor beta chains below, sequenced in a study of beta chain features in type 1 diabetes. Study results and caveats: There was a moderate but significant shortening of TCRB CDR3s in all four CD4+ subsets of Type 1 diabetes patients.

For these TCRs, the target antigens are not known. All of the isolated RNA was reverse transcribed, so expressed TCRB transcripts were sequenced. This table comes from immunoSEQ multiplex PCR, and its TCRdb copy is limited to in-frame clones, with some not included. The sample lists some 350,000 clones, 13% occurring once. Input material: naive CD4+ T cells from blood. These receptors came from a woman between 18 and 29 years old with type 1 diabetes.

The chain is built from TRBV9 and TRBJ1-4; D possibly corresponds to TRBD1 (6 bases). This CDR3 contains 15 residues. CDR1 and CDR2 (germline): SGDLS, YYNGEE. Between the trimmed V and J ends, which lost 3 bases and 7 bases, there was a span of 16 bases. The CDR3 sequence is CASSASPGEGEKLFF. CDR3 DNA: TGTGCCAGCAGCGCCTCGCCAGGGGAAGGTGAAAAACTGTTTTTT. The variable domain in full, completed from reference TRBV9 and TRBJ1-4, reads DSGVTQTPKHLITATGQRVTLRCSPRSGDLSVYWYQQSLDQGLQFLIQYYNGEERAKGNILERFSAQQFPDLHSELNLSSLELGDSALYFCASSASPGEGEKLFFGSGTQLSVL.

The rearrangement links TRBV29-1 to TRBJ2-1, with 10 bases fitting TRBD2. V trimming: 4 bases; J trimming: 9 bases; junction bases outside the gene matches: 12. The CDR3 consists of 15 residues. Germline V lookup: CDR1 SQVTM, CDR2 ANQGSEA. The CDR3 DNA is TGCAGCGTTGCGGCTAGCGGGAGCTCTATGGGTGAGCAGTTCTTC. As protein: CSVAASGSSMGEQFF.

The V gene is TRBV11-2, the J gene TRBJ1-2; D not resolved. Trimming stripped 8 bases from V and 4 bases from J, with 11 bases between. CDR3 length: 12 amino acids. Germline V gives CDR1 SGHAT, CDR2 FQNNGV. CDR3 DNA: TGTGCCAGCCAGGAAACGAGCTATGGCTACACCTTC. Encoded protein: CASQETSYGYTF.

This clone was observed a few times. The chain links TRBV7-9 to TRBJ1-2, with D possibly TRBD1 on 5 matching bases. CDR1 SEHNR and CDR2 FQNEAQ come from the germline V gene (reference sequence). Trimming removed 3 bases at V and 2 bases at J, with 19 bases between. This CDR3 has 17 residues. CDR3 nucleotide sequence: TGTGCCAGCAGCTTGCCAGTATCCTTGGAGGGGAACTATGGCTACACCTTC. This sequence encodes CASSLPVSLEGNYGYTF.

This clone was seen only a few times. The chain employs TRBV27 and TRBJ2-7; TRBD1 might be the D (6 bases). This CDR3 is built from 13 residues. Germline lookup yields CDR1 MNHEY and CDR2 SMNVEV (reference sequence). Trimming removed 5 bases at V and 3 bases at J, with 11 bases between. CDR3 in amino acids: CASSPDSSYEQYF. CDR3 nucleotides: TGTGCCAGCAGTCCGGACAGCAGCTACGAGCAGTACTTC.

The CDR3 loop is CASSQLGRNFSYEQYV. In DNA form, the CDR3 reads TGTGCCAGCAGCCAACTAGGACGGAATTTCTCCTACGAGCAGTACGTC. The chain joins TRBV5-6 to TRBJ2-7; possible D gene TRBD2, 5 bases. This CDR3 spans 16 amino acids. CDR1 is SGHDT, CDR2 YYEEEE, per germline. Deletions cut 4 bases from V and 0 bases from J, with 17 bases between.

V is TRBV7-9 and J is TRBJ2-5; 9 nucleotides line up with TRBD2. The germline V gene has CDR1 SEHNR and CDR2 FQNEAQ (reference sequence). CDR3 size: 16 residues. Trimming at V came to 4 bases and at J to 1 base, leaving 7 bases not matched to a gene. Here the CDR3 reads CASSSGLALVQETQYF. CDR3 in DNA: TGTGCCAGCAGCTCAGGACTAGCGCTCGTCCAAGAGACCCAGTACTTC. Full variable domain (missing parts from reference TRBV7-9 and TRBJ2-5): DTGVSQNPRHKITKRGQNVTFRCDPISEHNRLYWYRQTLGQGPEFLTYFQNEAQLEKSRLLSDRFSAERPKGSFSTLEIQRTEQGDSAMYLCASSSGLALVQETQYFGPGTRLLVL.

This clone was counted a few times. Here the CDR3 DNA reads TGTGCCAGCAGTTCGATAGCGGGAGGCCCGGCCTACAATGAGCAGTTCTTC. Its protein product is CASSSIAGGPAYNEQFF. The chain links TRBV9 to TRBJ2-1, with 10 bases lining up with TRBD2. This CDR3 has 17 residues. With V trimmed by 5 bases and J by 2 bases, 10 bases remained unmatched. Germline V gene lookup returns CDR1 SGDLS and CDR2 YYNGEE.

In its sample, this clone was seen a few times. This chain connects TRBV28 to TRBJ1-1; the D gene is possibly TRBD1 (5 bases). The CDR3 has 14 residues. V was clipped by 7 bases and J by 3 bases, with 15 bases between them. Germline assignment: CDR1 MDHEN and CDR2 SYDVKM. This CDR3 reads CASIAGGTYTEAFF. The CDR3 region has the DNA TGTGCCAGCATCGCGGGCGGGACCTACACTGAAGCTTTCTTT.

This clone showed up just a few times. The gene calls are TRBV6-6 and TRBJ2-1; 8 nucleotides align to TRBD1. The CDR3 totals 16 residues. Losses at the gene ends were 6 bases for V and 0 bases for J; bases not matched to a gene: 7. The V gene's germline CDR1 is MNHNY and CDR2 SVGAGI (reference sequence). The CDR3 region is CASRPRQGSSYNEQFF. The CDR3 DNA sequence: TGTGCCAGCAGGCCCCGACAGGGGAGCTCCTACAATGAGCAGTTCTTC.

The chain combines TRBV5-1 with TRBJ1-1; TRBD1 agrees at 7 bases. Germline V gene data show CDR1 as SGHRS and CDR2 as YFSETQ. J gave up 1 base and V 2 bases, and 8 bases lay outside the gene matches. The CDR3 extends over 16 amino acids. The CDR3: CASSLQGPQQNTEAFF. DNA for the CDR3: TGCGCCAGCAGCTTACAGGGGCCCCAACAGAACACTGAAGCTTTCTTT.

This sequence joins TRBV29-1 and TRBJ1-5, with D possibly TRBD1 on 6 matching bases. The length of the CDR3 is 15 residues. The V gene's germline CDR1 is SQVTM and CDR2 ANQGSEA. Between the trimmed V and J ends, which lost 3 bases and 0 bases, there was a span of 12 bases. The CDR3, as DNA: TGCAGCGTTGATGGGGACACCCATAGCAATCAGCCCCAGCATTTT. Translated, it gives CSVDGDTHSNQPQHF.